This entry is about one T cell receptor beta chain. The data were produced by immunoSEQ multiplex PCR, yet TCRdb's version contains in-frame clones alone and is incomplete. The sample holds around 260,000 clones, approximately 90% seen once. The data belong to a study of blood T cell repertoires in COVID-19. V lost 5 bases and J lost 4; bases outside the gene matches: 10. There are 15 residues in the CDR3. Germline-derived CDR1 and CDR2 are SGHTA and FQGNSA. The specimen sequenced was peripheral blood. The TCR comes from a woman aged 30 to 39 with COVID-19, enrolled during active disease. The rearrangement uses TRBV7-2 and TRBJ1-2, with TRBD1 identical over 7 bases. The chain's CDR3 is CASSVTRDSLYGYTF. DNA for the CDR3: TGTGCCAGCAGCGTGACCCGGGACAGCCTCTATGGCTACACCTTC.